This T cell receptor (beta chain) was captured by sequencing in a study of blood T cell repertoires in COVID-19. Whole-study context: Acute-phase and convalescent COVID-19 samples originated in the United States, Italy and Spain. T cells, B-cell-depleted T cells, or PBMCs supplied cDNA or gDNA.

The CDR3 is 14 residues long. CDR1 MNHNS and CDR2 SASEGT come from the germline V gene. Trimming took off 2 bases at V and 2 bases at J, with 10 bases between the two ends. Per the study methods: Reference gene primers were amplified, and this amplification served to estimate nucleated cell counts. Generated by immunoSEQ multiplex PCR, the TCRdb table keeps only in-frame clones and is missing some. That table gives V, J and clone size, and the DNA gave D and trimming. The sample contains tens of thousands of clones, around 90% of which appear only once. V and J are TRBV6-1 and TRBJ2-7, with a possible D match to TRBD1 (5 bases). What was sequenced was peripheral blood. This receptor was identified in a middle-aged man with acute or convalescent COVID-19. CDR3 residues: CASSEWGITYEQYV. CDR3 bases: TGTGCCAGCAGTGAATGGGGCATTACCTACGAGCAGTACGTC.